This T cell receptor beta chain was recovered during a study of T cell repertoires in cytomegalovirus infection. Turning to the study itself: Both recently identified HLA-C-restricted and well-studied HLA-B-restricted CMV epitopes were used in the study. Public TCR beta signatures were indicative of both CMV infection and a matching HLA type. General study points: Using cumulative public TCR beta family frequency, the authors identified those who carried CMV together with the relevant HLA. HLA-C-restricted TCR beta clonotypes specific for CMV led the ex vivo response.

MiXCR, applied by TCRdb to the reads, yields one record per CDR3 protein. The sample includes 750,000 to 900,000 distinct CDR3 sequences, 25% to 35% of them seen just once. Only a few counts were recorded for this clonotype. What it recognizes is unknown. This CDR3 is built from 15 residues. V gave up 1 base and J gave up 6 bases, with 14 bases separating them. Germline-derived CDR1 and CDR2 are MNHNS and SASEGT. The receptor was derived from a human donor in good health (CMV status not recorded). Some clones in this sample may be carry-over from other donors' samples. The source was cultured CD8+ T cells from PBMCs, collected from culture after CMV antigen stimulation. The rearrangement uses TRBV6-1 and TRBJ2-3; D is ambiguous. DNA of the CDR3: TGTGCCAGCAGTGAAGGAGTAGCCGCGTGGGATACGCAGTATTTT. This encodes CASSEGVAAWDTQYF.